This TCR beta chain is drawn from a study of beta chain features in type 1 diabetes. Germline trimming cut 6 bases from V and 6 bases from J; bases unmatched to any gene: 7. This CDR3 is built from 14 residues. Germline V gene lookup returns CDR1 ENHRY and CDR2 SYGVKD. Isolated RNA was reverse transcribed in full, so expressed TCRB transcripts were sequenced. Sequencing was performed with immunoSEQ multiplex PCR; in TCRdb, only in-frame clones are kept and a portion is missing. The table records some 160,000 clones, approximately 9.9% of them present only once. Study-level results: Within each of all four CD4+ subsets, Type 1 diabetes patients had TCRB CDR3s that were moderately but significantly shorter.

On this clone: Its antigen is as yet unknown.

The V call is TRBV10-3, the J call TRBJ2-3, with TRBD1 matching over 9 bases. This TCR was recovered from a woman aged 18-30 years in good health. The source material was central memory CD4+ T cells from blood. The CDR3 region is CAIRGTGREDTQYF. CDR3 in DNA: TGTGCCATCAGGGGGACAGGGCGAGAGGATACGCAGTATTTT.